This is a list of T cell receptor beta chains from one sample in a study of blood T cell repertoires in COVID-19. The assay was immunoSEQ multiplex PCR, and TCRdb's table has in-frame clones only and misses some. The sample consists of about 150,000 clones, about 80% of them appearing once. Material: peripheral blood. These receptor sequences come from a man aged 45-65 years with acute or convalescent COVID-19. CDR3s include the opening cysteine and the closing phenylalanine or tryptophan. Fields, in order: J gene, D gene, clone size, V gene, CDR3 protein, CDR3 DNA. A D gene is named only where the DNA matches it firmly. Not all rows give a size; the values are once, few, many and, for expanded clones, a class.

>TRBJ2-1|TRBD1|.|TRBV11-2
CASSPRRDRDFDEQFF
TGTGCCAGCAGCCCAAGACGGGACAGGGACTTTGATGAGCAGTTCTTC
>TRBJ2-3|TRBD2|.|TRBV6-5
CASSSQTGTIMDTQYF
TGTGCCAGCAGTTCTCAAACCGGGACTATAATGGATACGCAGTATTTT
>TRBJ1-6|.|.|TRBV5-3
CARSLYGGVSPLHF
TGTGCCAGAAGCTTGTACGGGGGGGTTTCACCCCTCCACTTT
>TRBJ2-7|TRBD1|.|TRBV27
CASRDRGSYEQYF
TGTGCCAGCAGGGACAGGGGGTCCTACGAGCAGTACTTC
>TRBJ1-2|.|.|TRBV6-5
CASSKSTGNDGYTF
TGTGCCAGCAGTAAAAGTACAGGGAACGATGGCTACACCTTC
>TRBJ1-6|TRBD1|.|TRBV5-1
CASSFQPGQGYNSPLHF
TGCGCCAGCAGCTTTCAGCCGGGACAGGGTTATAATTCACCCCTCCACTTT
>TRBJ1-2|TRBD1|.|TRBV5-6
CASSWGGTGRYGYTF
TGTGCCAGCAGCTGGGGAGGGACAGGGAGGTATGGCTACACCTTC
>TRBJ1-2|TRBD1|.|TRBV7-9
CASSTRTGEYGYTF
TGTGCCAGCAGCACCCGGACAGGGGAATATGGCTACACCTTC
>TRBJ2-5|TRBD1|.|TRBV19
CASSSRGLGEKTQYF
TGTGCCAGTAGTTCCAGGGGGCTGGGGGAGAAGACCCAGTACTTC
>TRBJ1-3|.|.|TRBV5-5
CASSPTGQTSSGNTIYF
TGTGCCAGCAGCCCTACTGGACAGACCAGCTCTGGAAACACCATATATTTT
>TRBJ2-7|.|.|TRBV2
CASSVGQGAPYF
.
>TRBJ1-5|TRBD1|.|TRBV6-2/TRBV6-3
CASSYDLTQGAGGNQPQHF
TGTGCCAGCAGTTACGATCTTACTCAGGGGGCAGGGGGCAATCAGCCCCAGCATTTT
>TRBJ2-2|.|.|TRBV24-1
CATGGGLLNTGELFF
TGTGCCACCGGTGGTGGACTGCTAAACACCGGGGAGCTGTTTTTT
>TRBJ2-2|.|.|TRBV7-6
CASQDRWNTGELFF
TGTGCCAGCCAGGACAGATGGAACACCGGGGAGCTGTTTTTT
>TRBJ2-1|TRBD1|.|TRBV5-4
CASSQGQGISYNEQFF
TGTGCCAGCAGCCAAGGACAGGGAATCTCCTACAATGAGCAGTTCTTC
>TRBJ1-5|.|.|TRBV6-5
CASNGLSTNQPQHF
TGTGCCAGCAATGGACTCAGCACCAATCAGCCCCAGCATTTT
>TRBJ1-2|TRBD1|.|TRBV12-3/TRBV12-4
CASSYRGGYTF
TGTGCCAGCAGTTACAGGGGAGGCTACACCTTC
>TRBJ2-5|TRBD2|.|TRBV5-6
CASSLSGGPLETQYF
TGTGCCAGCAGCTTGTCGGGGGGGCCGTTAGAGACCCAGTACTTC
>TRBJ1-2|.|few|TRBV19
CASSTPVFSYGYTF
TGTGCCAGTAGTACTCCAGTCTTTTCCTATGGCTACACCTTC
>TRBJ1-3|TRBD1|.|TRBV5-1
CASSPGTGSNTIYF
TGCGCCAGCAGCCCCGGGACAGGGAGCAACACCATATATTTT
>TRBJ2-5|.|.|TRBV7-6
CASSLLGTQQETQYF
TGTGCCAGCAGCTTACTTGGGACTCAACAAGAGACCCAGTACTTC
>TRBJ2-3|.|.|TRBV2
CASSAENLHTDTQYF
TGTGCCAGCAGTGCGGAGAATTTGCACACAGATACGCAGTATTTT
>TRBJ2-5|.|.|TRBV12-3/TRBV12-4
CASSLARQETQYF
TGTGCCAGCAGCTTGGCCAGGCAAGAGACCCAGTACTTC
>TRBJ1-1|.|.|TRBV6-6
CASSTGRSNTEAFF
TGTGCCAGCAGTACAGGGAGATCGAACACTGAAGCTTTCTTT
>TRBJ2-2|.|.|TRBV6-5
CASRDAGGRELFF
TGTGCCAGCAGAGACGCTGGAGGGCGGGAGCTGTTTTTT
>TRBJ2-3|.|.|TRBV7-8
CASSLARLSTDTQYF
TGTGCCAGCAGCTTAGCGCGGTTAAGCACAGATACGCAGTATTTT
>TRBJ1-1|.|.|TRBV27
CASSLSGGVTEAFF
TGTGCCAGCAGTTTGTCGGGGGGCGTCACTGAAGCTTTCTTT
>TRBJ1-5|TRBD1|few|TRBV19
CASSDRVRSNQPQHF
TGTGCCAGTAGCGACAGGGTAAGGAGCAATCAGCCCCAGCATTTT
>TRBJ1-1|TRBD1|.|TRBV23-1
CASSRPAGGVLNTEAFF
TGCGCCAGCAGTCGCCCAGCAGGGGGCGTATTGAACACTGAAGCTTTCTTT
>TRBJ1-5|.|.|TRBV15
CATSRERAGFSNQPQHF
TGTGCCACCAGCAGAGAACGCGCAGGGTTCAGCAATCAGCCCCAGCATTTT
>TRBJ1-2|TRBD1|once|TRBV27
CASSLRGQGGLGYGYTF
TGTGCCAGCAGTTTAAGGGGACAGGGGGGTTTGGGCTATGGCTACACCTTC
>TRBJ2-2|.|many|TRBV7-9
CASSLGRQAYTGELFF
TGTGCCAGCAGCTTAGGGCGTCAGGCGTACACCGGGGAGCTGTTTTTT
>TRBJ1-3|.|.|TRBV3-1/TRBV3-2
CASSQTDSSGNTIYF
TGTGCCAGCAGCCAAACGGACAGCTCTGGAAACACCATATATTTT
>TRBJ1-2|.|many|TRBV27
CASSLFTDIRYGYTF
TGTGCCAGCAGTTTATTTACAGACATACGCTATGGCTACACCTTC
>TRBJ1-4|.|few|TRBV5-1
CASSLFGSNEKLFF
TGCGCCAGCAGCTTGTTCGGGTCCAATGAAAAACTGTTTTTT
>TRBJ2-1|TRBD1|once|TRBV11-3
CASSLRMGQGNNEQFF
TGTGCCAGCAGCTTAAGGATGGGACAGGGGAACAATGAGCAGTTCTTC
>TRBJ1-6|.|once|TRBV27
CASSPQGRVYNSPLHF
TGTGCCAGCAGTCCGCAGGGGAGGGTCTATAATTCACCCCTCCACTTT
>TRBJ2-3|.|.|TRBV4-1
CASSHRVSTDTQYF
TGCGCCAGCAGCCACAGGGTCAGCACAGATACGCAGTATTTT
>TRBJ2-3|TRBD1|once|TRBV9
CASSVATGVSTDTQYF
TGTGCCAGCAGCGTAGCAACAGGGGTTAGCACAGATACGCAGTATTTT
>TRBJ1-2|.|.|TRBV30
CAWSRTGKPNYGYTF
TGTGCCTGGAGCCGAACAGGAAAACCTAACTATGGCTACACCTTC
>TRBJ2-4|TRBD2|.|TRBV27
CASRGLATAKNIQYF
TGTGCCAGCAGGGGACTAGCCACAGCCAAAAACATTCAGTACTTC
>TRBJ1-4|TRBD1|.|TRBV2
CASMTGSNEKLFF
TGTGCCTCCATGACAGGGTCTAATGAAAAACTGTTTTTT
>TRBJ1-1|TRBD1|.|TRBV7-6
CASSPRTGQNTEAFF
TGTGCCAGCAGCCCGAGGACAGGGCAGAACACTGAAGCTTTCTTT
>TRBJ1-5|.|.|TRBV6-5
CASTASNQPQHF
TGTGCCAGTACAGCTAGCAATCAGCCCCAGCATTTT
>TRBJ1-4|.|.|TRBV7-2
CASSLGWGEKLFF
TGTGCCAGCAGCTTAGGTTGGGGCGAAAAACTGTTTTTT
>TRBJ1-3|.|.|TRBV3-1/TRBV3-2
CASTDRGTGNTIYF
TGTGCCAGCACCGACAGAGGCACTGGAAACACCATATATTTT
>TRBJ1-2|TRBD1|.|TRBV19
CASSIQGANYGYTF
TGTGCCAGTAGTATCCAGGGGGCAAACTATGGCTACACCTTC
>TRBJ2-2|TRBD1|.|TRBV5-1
CASSLSGTGAGELFF
TGCGCCAGCAGCTTGTCCGGGACAGGGGCCGGGGAGCTGTTTTTT
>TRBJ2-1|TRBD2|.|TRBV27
CASSSPSGGAYGNEQFF
TGTGCCAGCAGTTCCCCTAGCGGGGGGGCGTATGGGAATGAGCAGTTCTTC
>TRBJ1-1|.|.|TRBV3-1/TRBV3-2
CASSHKNTEAFF
TGTGCCAGCAGCCACAAGAACACTGAAGCTTTCTTT
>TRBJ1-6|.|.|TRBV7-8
CASSLVGDNSPLHF
TGTGCCAGCAGCTTGGTAGGGGATAATTCACCCCTCCACTTT
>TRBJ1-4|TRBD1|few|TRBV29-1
CSVLQGANEKLFF
TGCAGCGTGTTACAGGGGGCGAATGAAAAACTGTTTTTT
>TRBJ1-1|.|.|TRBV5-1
CASSLVSGTNTEAFF
TGCGCCAGCAGCTTGGTTTCCGGGACTAACACTGAAGCTTTCTTT
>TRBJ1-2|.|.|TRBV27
CASSFAGGGYTF
TGTGCCAGCAGTTTCGCGGGGGGAGGCTACACCTTC
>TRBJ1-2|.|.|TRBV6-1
CASSEAWDKDYGYTF
TGTGCCAGCAGTGAAGCATGGGACAAAGACTATGGCTACACCTTC
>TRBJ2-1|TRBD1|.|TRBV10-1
CASSAGTVINEQFF
TGCGCCAGCAGCGCCGGGACAGTGATCAATGAGCAGTTCTTC